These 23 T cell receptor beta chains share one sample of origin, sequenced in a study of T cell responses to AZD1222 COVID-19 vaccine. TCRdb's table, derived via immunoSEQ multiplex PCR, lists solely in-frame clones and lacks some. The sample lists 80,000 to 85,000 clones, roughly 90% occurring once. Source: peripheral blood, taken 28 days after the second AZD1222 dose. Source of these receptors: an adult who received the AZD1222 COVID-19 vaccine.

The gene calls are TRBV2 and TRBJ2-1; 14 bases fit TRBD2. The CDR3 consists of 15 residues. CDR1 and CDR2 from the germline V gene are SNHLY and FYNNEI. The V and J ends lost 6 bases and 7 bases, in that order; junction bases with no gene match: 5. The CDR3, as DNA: TGTGCCAGCAGGACGGGACTAGCGGGAGCAAATGAGCAGTTCTTC. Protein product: CASRTGLAGANEQFF. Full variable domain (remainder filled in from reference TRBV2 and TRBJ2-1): EPEVTQTPSHQVTQMGQEVILRCVPISNHLYFYWYRQILGQKVEFLVSFYNNEISEKSEIFDDQFSVERPDGSNFTLKIRSTKLEDSAMYFCASRTGLAGANEQFFGPGTRLTVL.

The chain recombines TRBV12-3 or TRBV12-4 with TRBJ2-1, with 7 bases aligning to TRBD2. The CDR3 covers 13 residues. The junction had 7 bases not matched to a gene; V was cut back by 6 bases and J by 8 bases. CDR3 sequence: CASSRLGGDEQFF. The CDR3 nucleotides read TGTGCCAGCAGCCGCCTGGGGGGGGATGAGCAGTTCTTC.

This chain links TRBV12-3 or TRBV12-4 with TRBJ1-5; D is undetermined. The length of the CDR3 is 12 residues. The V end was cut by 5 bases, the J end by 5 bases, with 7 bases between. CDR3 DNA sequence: TGTGCCAGCAGTGCGGGGTATCAGCCCCAGCATTTT. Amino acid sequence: CASSAGYQPQHF.

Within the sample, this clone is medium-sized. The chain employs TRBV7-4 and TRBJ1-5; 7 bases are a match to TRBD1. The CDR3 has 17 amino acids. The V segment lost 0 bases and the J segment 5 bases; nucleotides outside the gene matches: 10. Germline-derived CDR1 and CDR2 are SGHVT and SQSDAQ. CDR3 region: CASSLAPGDRVHQPQHF. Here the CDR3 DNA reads TGTGCCAGCAGCTTAGCACCCGGAGACAGGGTTCATCAGCCCCAGCATTTT.

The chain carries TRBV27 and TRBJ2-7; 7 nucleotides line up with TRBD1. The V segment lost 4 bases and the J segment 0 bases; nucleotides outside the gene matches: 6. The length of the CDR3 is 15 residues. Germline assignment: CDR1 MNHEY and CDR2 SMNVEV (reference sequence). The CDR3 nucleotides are TGTGCCAGCAGTTCCACCGGGACAGCCTCCTACGAGCAGTACTTC. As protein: CASSSTGTASYEQYF.

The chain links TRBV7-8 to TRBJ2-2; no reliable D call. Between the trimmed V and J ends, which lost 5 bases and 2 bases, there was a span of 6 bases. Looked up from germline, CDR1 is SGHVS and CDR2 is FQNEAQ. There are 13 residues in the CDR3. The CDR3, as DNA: TGTGCCAGCAGCACCCCTAACACCGGGGAGCTGTTTTTT. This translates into CASSTPNTGELFF.

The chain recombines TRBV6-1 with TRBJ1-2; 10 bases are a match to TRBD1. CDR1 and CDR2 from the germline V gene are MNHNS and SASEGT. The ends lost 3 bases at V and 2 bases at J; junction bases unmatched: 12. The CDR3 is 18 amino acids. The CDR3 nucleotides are TGTGCCAGCAGTGATCGAAGGGAGGACAGGGGGGGAAACTATGGCTACACCTTC. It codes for CASSDRREDRGGNYGYTF.

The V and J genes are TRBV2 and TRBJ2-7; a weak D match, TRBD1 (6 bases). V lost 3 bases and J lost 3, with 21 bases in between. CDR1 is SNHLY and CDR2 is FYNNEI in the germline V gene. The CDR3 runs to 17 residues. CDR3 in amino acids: CASSESVVDSLSYEQYF. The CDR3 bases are TGTGCCAGCAGTGAGTCGGTCGTGGACAGCCTGAGCTACGAGCAGTACTTC.

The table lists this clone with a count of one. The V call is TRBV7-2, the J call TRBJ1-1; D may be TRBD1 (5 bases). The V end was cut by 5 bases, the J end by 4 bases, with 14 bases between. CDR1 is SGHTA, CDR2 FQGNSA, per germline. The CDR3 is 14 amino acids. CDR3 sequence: CASSPPRGGTEAFF. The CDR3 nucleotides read TGTGCCAGCAGCCCCCCAAGGGGCGGCACTGAAGCTTTCTTT.

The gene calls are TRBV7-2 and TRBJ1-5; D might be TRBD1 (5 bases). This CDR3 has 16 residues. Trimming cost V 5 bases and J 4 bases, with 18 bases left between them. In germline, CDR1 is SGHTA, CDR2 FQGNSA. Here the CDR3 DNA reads TGTGCCAGCAGCCCCCAGGGTTGGGTTCGGAATCAGCCCCAGCATTTT. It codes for CASSPQGWVRNQPQHF.

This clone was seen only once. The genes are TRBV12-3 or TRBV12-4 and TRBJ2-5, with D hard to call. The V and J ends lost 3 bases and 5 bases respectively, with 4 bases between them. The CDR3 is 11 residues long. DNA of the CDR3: TGTGCCAGCAGTTTGAGTGAGACCCAGTACTTC. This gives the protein CASSLSETQYF.

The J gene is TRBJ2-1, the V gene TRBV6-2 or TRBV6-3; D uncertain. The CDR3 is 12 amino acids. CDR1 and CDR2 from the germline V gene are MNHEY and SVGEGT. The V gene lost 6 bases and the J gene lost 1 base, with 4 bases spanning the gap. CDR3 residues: CASSYSYNEQFF. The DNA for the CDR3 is TGTGCCAGCAGCTATTCCTACAATGAGCAGTTCTTC.

The CDR3 region has the DNA TGTGCCAGTAGTATTGGGGTCAGGGGGCACGATCAGCCCCAGCATTTT. As protein: CASSIGVRGHDQPQHF. V gene TRBV19 combines with J gene TRBJ1-5, with 8 bases that match TRBD1. The CDR3 consists of 16 residues. CDR1 and CDR2 from the germline V gene are LNHDA and SQIVND (reference sequence). The trim removed 3 bases at V and 5 bases at J, leaving 9 bases unmatched.

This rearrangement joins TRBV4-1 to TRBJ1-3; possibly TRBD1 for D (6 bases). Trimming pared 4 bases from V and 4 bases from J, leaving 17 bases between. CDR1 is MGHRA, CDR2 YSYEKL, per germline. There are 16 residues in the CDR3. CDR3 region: CASSRGLQGWGNTIYF. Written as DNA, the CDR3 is TGCGCCAGCAGCCGAGGTTTGCAGGGGTGGGGAAACACCATATATTTT.

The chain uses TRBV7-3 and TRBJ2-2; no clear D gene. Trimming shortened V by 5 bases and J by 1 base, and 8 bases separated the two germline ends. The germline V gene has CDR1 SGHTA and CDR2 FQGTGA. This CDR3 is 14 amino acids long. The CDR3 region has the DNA TGTGCCAGCAGCCAAGCATGGAACACCGGGGAGCTGTTTTTT. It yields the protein CASSQAWNTGELFF.

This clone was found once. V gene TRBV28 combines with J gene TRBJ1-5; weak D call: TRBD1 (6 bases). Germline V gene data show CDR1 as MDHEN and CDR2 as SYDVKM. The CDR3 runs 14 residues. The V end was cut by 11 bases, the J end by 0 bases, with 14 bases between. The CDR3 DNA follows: TGTGCCGGAAAAACAGGGTATAGCAATCAGCCCCAGCATTTT. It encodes CAGKTGYSNQPQHF.

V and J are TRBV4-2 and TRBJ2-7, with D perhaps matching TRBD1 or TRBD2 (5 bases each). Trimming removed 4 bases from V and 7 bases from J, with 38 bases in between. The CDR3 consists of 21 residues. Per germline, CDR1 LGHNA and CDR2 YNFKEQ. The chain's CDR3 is CASSLHARLDLPVRGPREQYF. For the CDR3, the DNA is TGTGCCAGCAGCCTGCACGCTCGACTCGACCTCCCCGTACGGGGCCCACGGGAGCAGTACTTC.

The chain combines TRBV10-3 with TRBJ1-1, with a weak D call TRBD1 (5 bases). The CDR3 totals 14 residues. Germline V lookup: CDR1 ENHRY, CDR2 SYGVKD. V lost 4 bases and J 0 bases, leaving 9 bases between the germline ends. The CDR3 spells CAISAGRMNTEAFF. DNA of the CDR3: TGTGCCATCAGTGCGGGACGCATGAACACTGAAGCTTTCTTT.

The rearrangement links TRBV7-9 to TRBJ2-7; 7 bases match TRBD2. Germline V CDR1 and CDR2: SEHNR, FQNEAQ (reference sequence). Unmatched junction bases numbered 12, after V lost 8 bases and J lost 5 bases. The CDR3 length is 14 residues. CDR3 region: CASFPAGREHEQYF. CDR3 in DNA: TGTGCCAGCTTTCCAGCGGGAAGGGAACACGAGCAGTACTTC.

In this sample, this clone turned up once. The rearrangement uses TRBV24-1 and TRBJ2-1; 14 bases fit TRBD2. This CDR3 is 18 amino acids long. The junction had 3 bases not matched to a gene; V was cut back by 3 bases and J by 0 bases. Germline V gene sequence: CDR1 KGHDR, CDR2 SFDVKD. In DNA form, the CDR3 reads TGTGCCACCAGTGATCCCGGGACTAGCGGGAGCTCCTACAATGAGCAGTTCTTC. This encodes CATSDPGTSGSSYNEQFF.

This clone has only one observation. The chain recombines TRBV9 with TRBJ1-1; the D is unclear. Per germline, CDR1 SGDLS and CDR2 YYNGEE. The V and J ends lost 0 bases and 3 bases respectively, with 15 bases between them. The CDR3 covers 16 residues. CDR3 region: CASSVAPQAGDTEAFF. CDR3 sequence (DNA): TGTGCCAGCAGCGTAGCCCCCCAGGCCGGAGACACTGAAGCTTTCTTT.

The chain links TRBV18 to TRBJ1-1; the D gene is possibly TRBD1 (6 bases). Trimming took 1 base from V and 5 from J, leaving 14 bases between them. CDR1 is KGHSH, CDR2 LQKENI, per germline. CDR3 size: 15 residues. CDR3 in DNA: TGTGCCAGCTCACCACAACCCGAAGGGGGGACTGAAGCTTTCTTT. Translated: CASSPQPEGGTEAFF.

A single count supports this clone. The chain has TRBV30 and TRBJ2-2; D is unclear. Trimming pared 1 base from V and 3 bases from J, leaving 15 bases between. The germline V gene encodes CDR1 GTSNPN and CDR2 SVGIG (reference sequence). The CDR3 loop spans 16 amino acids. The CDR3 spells CAWSELPLTDTGELFF. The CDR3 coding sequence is TGTGCCTGGAGTGAGTTGCCCCTAACCGACACCGGGGAGCTGTTTTTT.